Below are 28 T cell receptor beta chains sequenced from a single sample in a study of monozygotic twins with inflammatory bowel disease. Each CDR3 protein gets one entry in TCRdb, which reprocessed the 5' RACE reads and gives no DNA. This sample's table has some 170,000 distinct CDR3 sequences. Material: blood. The receptors were sampled from a human donor with ulcerative colitis or Crohn's disease, or a healthy co-twin of an affected twin (not recorded which).

This clonotype shows up as large by frequency. The V call is TRBV5-1, the J call TRBJ2-3; absent DNA, TCRdb's TRBD2 call cannot be checked. The CDR3 totals 15 residues. Germline V gene lookup returns CDR1 SGHRS and CDR2 YFSETQ. The CDR3 region is CASSRDSPEGDTQYF.

This rearrangement joins TRBV20-1 to TRBJ1-1. Germline CDR1 reads DFQATT; CDR2 reads SNEGSKA (reference sequence). The CDR3 consists of 12 residues. The CDR3 is CGARPEYYGAFF.

The rearrangement links TRBV5-1 to TRBJ2-3; the TCRdb call, TRBD1, lacks DNA for checking. CDR3 size: 15 residues. The germline V gene has CDR1 SGHRS and CDR2 YFSETQ. CDR3 protein: CASTLNQGRTDTQYF.

The V and J genes are TRBV7-2 and TRBJ2-1; the TCRdb call, TRBD1, lacks DNA for checking. The CDR3 covers 16 residues. Germline CDR1 reads SGHTA; CDR2 reads FQGNSA. CDR3 protein: CASSSRDGSSYNEQFF.

The V gene is TRBV18, the J gene TRBJ2-2. The CDR3 is 16 amino acids. Germline V lookup: CDR1 KGHSH, CDR2 LQKENI. CDR3 residues: CASSLAGKSNTGELFF.

The chain is built from TRBV5-1 and TRBJ2-7. The CDR3 has 15 amino acids. Germline CDR1 and CDR2: SGHRS and YFSETQ. The CDR3 region is CASSLAGTFSYEQYF.

The CDR3 reads CASSLRADNEQFF. V gene TRBV5-1 combines with J gene TRBJ2-1. The CDR3 spans 13 residues. CDR1 and CDR2 (germline): SGHRS, YFSETQ.

The chain links TRBV5-1 to TRBJ2-3; TCRdb selects TRBD1, and the lack of DNA leaves this call unchecked. The CDR3 sequence is 15 residues long. CDR1 is SGHRS and CDR2 is YFSETQ in the germline V gene. This CDR3 reads CASSLRAGGADTQYF.

The V call is TRBV24-1, the J call TRBJ2-3; there is no DNA to check the TCRdb D call of TRBD2. The CDR3 spans 16 residues. The germline V gene has CDR1 KGHDR and CDR2 SFDVKD. CDR3 sequence reads: CATSDLVREDEDTQYF.

The chain is built from TRBV3-1 and TRBJ2-7; TCRdb lists TRBD1, though no DNA is available to test this call. The CDR3 extends over 14 amino acids. CDR1 and CDR2 from the germline V gene are LGHDT and YNNKEL (reference sequence). Here the CDR3 reads CASSQMDTTYEQYF.

The rearrangement joins TRBV24-1 to TRBJ1-3. Germline lookup yields CDR1 KGHDR and CDR2 SFDVKD. This CDR3 has 14 residues. The CDR3 loop is CATSDAGSGNTIYF.

V gene TRBV6-1 combines with J gene TRBJ2-1; the D call from TCRdb, TRBD1, cannot be confirmed without DNA. This CDR3 has 17 residues. CDR1 is MNHNS and CDR2 is SASEGT in the germline V gene. The CDR3 spells CASSPRGTGVLFNEQFF.

The gene calls are TRBV5-1 and TRBJ1-3; checking the TCRdb D call of TRBD1 is not possible without DNA. This CDR3 comprises 16 residues. Per the germline V gene, CDR1 is SGHRS and CDR2 is YFSETQ. The CDR3 spells CASSLEARGPGNTIYF.

V and J are TRBV7-8 and TRBJ2-4; TCRdb designates TRBD2, a call that cannot be tested without DNA. The V gene's germline CDR1 is SGHVS and CDR2 FQNEAQ. The CDR3 has 17 residues. CDR3 region: CASSPPGLAGGKNIQYF.

The J gene is TRBJ2-3, the V gene TRBV27; the TCRdb D gene call, TRBD1, has no DNA to confirm it. Germline assignment: CDR1 MNHEY and CDR2 SMNVEV (reference sequence). This CDR3 comprises 14 residues. The CDR3 sequence is CASSFRDQGDTQYF.

The V call is TRBV5-1, the J call TRBJ2-2; the D call of TRBD1 rests on TCRdb alone, since no DNA is present to check it. CDR3 size: 17 residues. Germline V lookup: CDR1 SGHRS, CDR2 YFSETQ. The CDR3 spells CASSPSWTGGGAGELFF.

The chain joins TRBV4-2 to TRBJ1-1; the D call from TCRdb, TRBD1, cannot be confirmed without DNA. Germline values: CDR1 LGHNA, CDR2 YNFKEQ. This CDR3 has 15 amino acids. CDR3 protein: CASSPRGRGYTEAFF.

The gene calls are TRBV7-3 and TRBJ2-3; the D call of TRBD1 rests on TCRdb alone, since no DNA is present to check it. There are 14 residues in the CDR3. Germline V gene sequence: CDR1 SGHTA, CDR2 FQGTGA. The CDR3 sequence is CASSLGQSTDTQYF. The full variable domain, completed using reference TRBV7-3 and TRBJ2-3, is GAGVSQTPSNKVTEKGKYVELRCDPISGHTALYWYRQSLGQGPEFLIYFQGTGAADDSGLPNDRFFAVRPEGSVSTLKIQRTERGDSAVYLCASSLGQSTDTQYFGPGTRLTVL.

This chain connects TRBV14 to TRBJ2-1. The CDR3 consists of 19 residues. Germline CDR1 SGHDN, CDR2 FVKESK. The CDR3: CASSPPTFERFSSYNEQFF.

The V and J genes are TRBV7-3 and TRBJ2-7; TCRdb's D call, TRBD1, is unchecked because there is no DNA. The CDR3 length is 18 residues. Germline V lookup: CDR1 SGHTA, CDR2 FQGTGA. CDR3 protein: CASSLWARWEQGSNEQYF.

The V and J genes are TRBV27 and TRBJ2-1; as DNA is missing, the TRBD2 call by TCRdb cannot be tested. From germline, CDR1 is MNHEY and CDR2 SMNVEV (reference sequence). CDR3 length equals 14 residues. The CDR3: CASSFLAADNEQFF.

The rearrangement links TRBV5-6 to TRBJ1-5; the TCRdb call, TRBD1, lacks DNA for checking. Looked up from germline, CDR1 is SGHDT and CDR2 is YYEEEE. The CDR3 has 16 amino acids. The CDR3 loop is CASSLSGQGLRQPQHF.

V is TRBV2 and J is TRBJ1-5; the D call of TRBD1 rests on TCRdb alone, since no DNA is present to check it. The germline CDR1 and CDR2 sequences are SNHLY and FYNNEI. CDR3 length equals 13 residues. The CDR3 is CASSEFWGQPQHF.

The chain links TRBV7-2 to TRBJ2-7; with no DNA, the TCRdb D assignment of TRBD1 cannot be verified. The germline V gene encodes CDR1 SGHTA and CDR2 FQGNSA. This CDR3 has 13 residues. The CDR3 protein is CASSFRESYEQYF.

This chain connects TRBV25-1 to TRBJ2-7; absent DNA, TCRdb's TRBD2 call cannot be checked. This CDR3 region has 16 residues. Germline CDR1 reads MGHDK; CDR2 reads SYGVNS. The CDR3 protein is CASSESPGLSSYEQYF.

The genes are TRBV28 and TRBJ1-5; the D call from TCRdb, TRBD1, cannot be confirmed without DNA. The CDR3 is made up of 15 amino acids. Germline CDR1 and CDR2: MDHEN and SYDVKM. The CDR3 sequence is CTSSLRGRGNQPQHF.

J is TRBJ2-3 and V is TRBV27; TCRdb designates TRBD2, a call that cannot be tested without DNA. Germline V lookup: CDR1 MNHEY, CDR2 SMNVEV (reference sequence). The CDR3 is made up of 14 amino acids. The chain's CDR3 is CASRLAGGPDTQYF.

V gene TRBV10-3 combines with J gene TRBJ2-1; TCRdb picks TRBD2, but there is no DNA to check that call. Germline values: CDR1 ENHRY, CDR2 SYGVKD. The CDR3 covers 19 residues. The chain's CDR3 is CAIRRGRNPSGPAGGEQFF.